These 29 T cell receptor beta chains originate from one sample sequenced in a study of blood T cell repertoires in COVID-19. Sequencing used immunoSEQ multiplex PCR; TCRdb keeps in-frame clones, though not all of them. The table shows under 200,000 clones, with more than 60% occurring only once. Sequencing was done on a sample of peripheral blood. Source of these receptors: a man between 60 and 75 years old with acute or convalescent COVID-19.

The V call is TRBV4-3, the J call TRBJ2-3, with TRBD1 matching 7 bases. Germline V gene lookup returns CDR1 LGHNA and CDR2 YSLEER. After removal of 1 base from V and 3 bases from J, the junction contained 7 bases not matched to a gene. CDR3 length: 16 amino acids. CDR3: CASSQVAGGRTDTQYF. CDR3 sequence (DNA): TGCGCCAGCAGCCAAGTCGCAGGGGGAAGAACAGATACGCAGTATTTT.

The chain carries TRBV5-5 and TRBJ1-6; TRBD1 might be the D (5 bases). V was cut by 3 bases and J by 0 bases, with 19 bases left in between. This CDR3 comprises 19 residues. Germline-derived CDR1 and CDR2 are SGHKS and YYEKEE (reference sequence). CDR3 bases: TGTGCCAGCAGCTCCGGCCGGGGGGATGCGCACTCCTATAATTCACCCCTCCACTTT. It is translated as CASSSGRGDAHSYNSPLHF.

Only one count was recorded for this clone. V gene TRBV7-6 combines with J gene TRBJ1-2, with 8 bases aligning to TRBD1. V was pared by 5 bases and J by 8 bases, with 10 bases of the junction left unmatched. Germline CDR1 and CDR2: SGHVS and FNYEAQ. This CDR3 is 14 amino acids long. The CDR3 here is CASSPDRAVEGYTF. CDR3 DNA sequence: TGTGCCAGCAGCCCGGACAGGGCTGTAGAAGGCTACACCTTC.

A word on this clone: The same CDR3 also results from other DNA sequences found in this sample. The V and J genes are TRBV9 and TRBJ1-1; no clear D. The CDR3 is 15 amino acids. The germline V and J ends were trimmed by 2 bases and 1 base, with 12 bases remaining between them. Germline V CDR1 and CDR2: SGDLS, YYNGEE. The CDR3 reads CASSVGGRTNTEAFF. CDR3 DNA sequence: TGTGCCAGCAGCGTGGGAGGGAGAACGAACACTGAAGCTTTCTTT.

The rearrangement uses TRBV7-3 and TRBJ2-3, with 12 bases matching TRBD2. The CDR3 sequence is 16 residues long. After removal of 4 bases from V and 6 bases from J, the junction contained 8 bases not matched to a gene. Germline CDR1 and CDR2: SGHTA and FQGTGA. As DNA, the CDR3 is TGTGCCAGCAGCTCCCAACTAGCGGGGGGTATGGATACGCAGTATTTT. Translating it yields CASSSQLAGGMDTQYF. Filled out from reference TRBV7-3 and TRBJ2-3, the complete variable domain reads GAGVSQTPSNKVTEKGKYVELRCDPISGHTALYWYRQSLGQGPEFLIYFQGTGAADDSGLPNDRFFAVRPEGSVSTLKIQRTERGDSAVYLCASSSQLAGGMDTQYFGPGTRLTVL.

The rearrangement joins TRBV5-5 to TRBJ1-5, with a possible D match to TRBD1 (6 bases). Germline CDR1 and CDR2: SGHKS and YYEKEE (reference sequence). V was cut by 0 bases and J by 6 bases, with 10 bases left in between. The CDR3 runs 14 residues. The CDR3 DNA reads as TGTGCCAGCAGCTTGGGGGGGGGCGGTCAGCCCCAGCATTTT. It codes for CASSLGGGGQPQHF.

This chain joins TRBV7-9 and TRBJ2-7, with D possibly matching TRBD1 (6 bases). Germline CDR1 SEHNR, CDR2 FQNEAQ (reference sequence). Deletions cut 7 bases from V and 1 base from J, with 14 bases between. The CDR3 has 14 residues. The CDR3 loop is CASTSGTLSYEQYF. CDR3 nucleotide sequence: TGTGCCAGCACCTCCGGGACACTATCCTACGAGCAGTACTTC.

V and J are TRBV7-2 and TRBJ2-7; a possible D gene is TRBD2 (5 bases). The CDR3 contains 17 residues. Per germline, CDR1 SGHTA and CDR2 FQGNSA. V was clipped by 1 base and J by 0 bases, with 16 bases between them. The CDR3 is CASSLDTRTASSYEQYF. In nucleotides, the CDR3 is TGTGCCAGCAGCTTAGACACTAGGACCGCCAGCTCCTACGAGCAGTACTTC.

The table lists this clone with a count of one. V usage is TRBV14 and J usage is TRBJ2-7; TRBD1 aligns across 8 bases. Germline lookup yields CDR1 SGHDN and CDR2 FVKESK. Trimming cost V 3 bases and J 3 bases; bases outside gene matches: 4. CDR3 length: 14 residues. DNA of the CDR3: TGTGCCAGCAGCCAGTCTGGACAGGGCTACGAGCAGTACTTC. It codes for CASSQSGQGYEQYF.

The chain couples TRBV2 to TRBJ2-5, with TRBD1 matching 10 bases. Trimming at V came to 6 bases and at J to 1 base, leaving 14 bases not matched to a gene. The CDR3 extends over 18 amino acids. CDR1 and CDR2 (germline): SNHLY, FYNNEI. The CDR3 bases are TGTGCCAGCAGCACGGGAGGACAGGGGGTATTCGGCCAAGAGACCCAGTACTTC. Its protein product is CASSTGGQGVFGQETQYF. Based on the CDR3 plus reference TRBV2 and TRBJ2-5, the full variable domain is EPEVTQTPSHQVTQMGQEVILRCVPISNHLYFYWYRQILGQKVEFLVSFYNNEISEKSEIFDDQFSVERPDGSNFTLKIRSTKLEDSAMYFCASSTGGQGVFGQETQYFGPGTRLLVL.

This chain links TRBV9 with TRBJ2-7, with 7 positions matching TRBD1. The CDR3 consists of 16 residues. V was pared by 3 bases and J by 4 bases, with 13 bases of the junction left unmatched. Germline V gene data show CDR1 as SGDLS and CDR2 as YYNGEE. CDR3 amino acids: CASSDQMTGSEYEQYF. CDR3 in DNA: TGTGCCAGCAGCGATCAGATGACAGGGAGTGAGTACGAGCAGTACTTC.

This clone was seen only once. The rearrangement links TRBV30 to TRBJ2-5; possible D gene TRBD1, 6 bases. CDR3 length equals 16 residues. The V gene's germline CDR1 is GTSNPN and CDR2 SVGIG (reference sequence). V was cut by 0 bases and J by 12 bases, with 26 bases left in between. The CDR3 loop reads CAWSVRLYEGRGKKYF. CDR3 in DNA: TGTGCCTGGAGTGTACGATTATATGAGGGTAGGGGGAAAAAGTACTTC.

V gene TRBV27 combines with J gene TRBJ1-2, with no clear D. V shed 5 bases and J shed 5 bases, with 18 bases lying between them. CDR3 length: 15 residues. Per germline, CDR1 MNHEY and CDR2 SMNVEV (reference sequence). The chain's CDR3 is CASSRLEEVRYGYTF. CDR3 coding DNA: TGTGCCAGCAGTAGACTTGAAGAGGTTCGGTATGGCTACACCTTC.

The genes are TRBV4-1 and TRBJ2-7; perhaps TRBD2 as D (6 bases). The V end was cut by 0 bases, the J end by 5 bases, with 11 bases between. This CDR3 is built from 14 residues. CDR1 is MGHRA and CDR2 is YSYEKL in the germline V gene. CDR3 protein: CASSQDRGSNEQYF. In DNA form, the CDR3 reads TGCGCCAGCAGCCAAGATCGGGGGTCCAACGAGCAGTACTTC.

This clone was detected a few times. The rearrangement joins TRBV11-2 to TRBJ2-7, with TRBD2 matching 9 bases. Trimming took 2 bases from V and 1 from J; bases not matched to a gene: 3. Per germline, CDR1 SGHAT and CDR2 FQNNGV. The CDR3 length is 15 residues. The CDR3: CASSLPAGGSYEQYF. The CDR3 bases are TGTGCCAGCAGCTTACCAGCGGGGGGATCCTACGAGCAGTACTTC.

This chain links TRBV6-5 with TRBJ1-6; D gene unclear. Per the germline V gene, CDR1 is MNHEY and CDR2 is SVGAGI. Trimming shortened V by 8 bases and J by 3 bases, and 14 bases separated the two germline ends. The CDR3 extends over 15 amino acids. The CDR3 DNA follows: TGTGCCAGCCGCCCCGAGGCAGTCTATAATTCACCCCTCCACTTT. Translated: CASRPEAVYNSPLHF.

This chain connects TRBV5-6 to TRBJ2-7, with TRBD1 matching 10 bases. Trimming at V came to 4 bases and at J to 3 bases, leaving 10 bases not matched to a gene. The length of the CDR3 is 16 residues. CDR1 SGHDT and CDR2 YYEEEE come from the germline V gene. The CDR3 is CASSVDRGPSYYEQYF. The DNA of the CDR3 is TGTGCCAGCAGCGTTGACAGGGGGCCGAGTTACTACGAGCAGTACTTC. The full variable domain, with the rest looked up from reference TRBV5-6 and TRBJ2-7, is DAGVTQSPTHLIKTRGQQVTLRCSPKSGHDTVSWYQQALGQGPQFIFQYYEEEERQRGNFPDRFSGHQFPNYSSELNVNALLLGDSALYLCASSVDRGPSYYEQYFGPGTRLTVT.

The V gene is TRBV21-1, the J gene TRBJ2-3; the table assigns TRBD2, which was not confirmed against the DNA. TRBV21-1 is a pseudogene locus. The length of the CDR3 is 18 residues. CDR3 sequence (DNA): TGTGCCAGCAGCAATACCCCTAGCGGAGGGGAAAGCACAGATACGCAGTATTTT. Its translation: CASSNTPSGGESTDTQYF.

The J gene is TRBJ2-5, the V gene TRBV23-1; no definite D call. TRBV23-1 is treated as an ORF (open reading frame) with a function not yet certain. Between the trimmed V and J ends, which lost 0 bases and 1 base, there was a span of 12 bases. The CDR3 loop spans 16 amino acids. As DNA, the CDR3 is TGCGCCAGCAGTCAATCGCACAGATTCAGCCAAGAGACCCAGTACTTC. Protein product: CASSQSHRFSQETQYF.

This chain joins TRBV6-5 and TRBJ2-5, with 9 bases aligning to TRBD1. This CDR3 spans 14 amino acids. CDR1 is MNHEY, CDR2 SVGAGI, per germline. V was pared by 8 bases and J by 2 bases, with 6 bases of the junction left unmatched. Here the CDR3 reads CASGGQGPQETQYF. CDR3 DNA: TGTGCCAGCGGAGGACAGGGGCCTCAAGAGACCCAGTACTTC.

The CDR3 loop is CASSNRLAVGGELFF. CDR3 bases: TGTGCCAGCAGCAACCGACTAGCGGTGGGCGGGGAGCTGTTTTTT. The rearrangement joins TRBV5-6 to TRBJ2-2, with TRBD2 identical over 9 bases. The J segment lost 7 bases and the V segment lost 4 bases, leaving 8 bases of the junction unmatched. CDR1 is SGHDT, CDR2 YYEEEE, per germline. The CDR3 length is 15 residues. Combining the CDR3 with reference TRBV5-6 and TRBJ2-2 gives the whole variable domain DAGVTQSPTHLIKTRGQQVTLRCSPKSGHDTVSWYQQALGQGPQFIFQYYEEEERQRGNFPDRFSGHQFPNYSSELNVNALLLGDSALYLCASSNRLAVGGELFFGEGSRLTVL.

V gene TRBV5-1 combines with J gene TRBJ1-5, with TRBD1 matching 9 bases. Germline CDR1 is SGHRS and CDR2 is YFSETQ. Trimming cost V 0 bases and J 11 bases; bases outside gene matches: 9. This CDR3 has 15 amino acids. The CDR3 nucleotides read TGCGCCAGCAGCTTGGAAGGGGGGGACAGGGCAGCCCAGCATTTT. Protein product: CASSLEGGDRAAQHF. Filled out from reference TRBV5-1 and TRBJ1-5, the complete variable domain reads KAGVTQTPRYLIKTRGQQVTLSCSPISGHRSVSWYQQTPGQGLQFLFEYFSETQRNKGNFPGRFSGRQFSNSRSEMNVSTLELGDSALYLCASSLEGGDRAAQHFGDGTRLSIL.

This chain joins TRBV7-2 and TRBJ2-5; D uncertain. The CDR3 is 14 residues long. V lost 4 bases to trimming and J lost 2 bases, with 11 bases between them. Germline assignment: CDR1 SGHTA and CDR2 FQGNSA. CDR3 sequence (DNA): TGTGCCAGCAGCTCAGACATCATGCAAGAGACCCAGTACTTC. Translating gives CASSSDIMQETQYF.

The rearrangement joins TRBV27 to TRBJ1-2; 7 nucleotides line up with TRBD1. The junction had 15 bases not matched to a gene; V was cut back by 6 bases and J by 2 bases. The CDR3 consists of 17 residues. Germline CDR1 reads MNHEY; CDR2 reads SMNVEV (reference sequence). The CDR3 loop is CASSSSDRTGRNYGYTF. DNA of the CDR3: TGTGCCAGCAGCTCTTCCGACCGGACAGGAAGAAACTATGGCTACACCTTC.

In nucleotides, the CDR3 is TGCGCCAGCAGCTTAAACCCCGAGAACCTCTACAATGAGCAGTTCTTC. Protein: CASSLNPENLYNEQFF. This chain links TRBV5-1 with TRBJ2-1; no firm D call. V lost 2 bases, J lost 3 bases, and 15 bases lay in between. The CDR3 contains 16 residues. Germline lookup yields CDR1 SGHRS and CDR2 YFSETQ.

The V and J genes are TRBV4-2 and TRBJ1-5; tentatively, D is TRBD1 (5 bases). CDR3 length: 16 amino acids. CDR1 and CDR2 (germline): LGHNA, YNFKEQ. V lost 0 bases and J lost 2, with 11 bases in between. The CDR3 loop reads CASSQDGDSRNQPQHF. In nucleotides, the CDR3 is TGTGCCAGCAGCCAAGATGGCGACAGTCGCAATCAGCCCCAGCATTTT.

The genes are TRBV28 and TRBJ1-2, with 10 bases that match TRBD1. The V gene's germline CDR1 is MDHEN and CDR2 SYDVKM. V dropped 6 bases and J dropped 3; count of bases not matched to a gene: 16. The CDR3 has 18 amino acids. The CDR3 sequence is CASRKPGQGWKSDYGYTF. CDR3 DNA: TGTGCCAGCAGGAAACCGGGACAGGGGTGGAAAAGCGACTATGGCTACACCTTC.

V gene TRBV7-3 combines with J gene TRBJ2-7; 8 bases line up with TRBD1. Germline V gene data show CDR1 as SGHTA and CDR2 as FQGTGA. V dropped 1 base and J dropped 7; count of bases not matched to a gene: 6. The CDR3 sequence is 14 residues long. In DNA, the CDR3 is TGTGCCAGCAGCTTAAGGGACAGGCCTAGGGAGCAGTACTTC. Encoded protein: CASSLRDRPREQYF.

As DNA, the CDR3 is TGTGCCAGCTCTCCTAACAGGGCGGTCGCCTACAATGAGCAGTTCTTC. The encoded protein is CASSPNRAVAYNEQFF. The chain employs TRBV18 and TRBJ2-1; tentatively, D is TRBD1 (6 bases). Germline lookup yields CDR1 KGHSH and CDR2 LQKENI. V dropped 6 bases and J dropped 2 bases, with 17 bases sitting between them. This CDR3 contains 16 residues.